Reported below is one T cell receptor (beta chain). Sequence at one end of the junction differs from germline and may be a read error. As processed by the authors: Using reference gene primer amplification, nucleated cell counts were estimated. The protocol was immunoSEQ multiplex PCR, while the TCRdb copy is restricted to in-frame clones and leaves out a portion. For V, J and clone size, that table is used; D and trimming come from the DNA. This table holds approximately 170,000 clones, approximately 87% found once. The sample originates from a study of blood T cell repertoires in COVID-19. The CDR3 sequence is 12 residues long. Per germline, CDR1 LNHDA and CDR2 SQIVND (reference sequence).

The chain uses TRBV19 and TRBJ1-3, with D uncertain. The receptor's source is a woman in her seventies with acute or convalescent COVID-19. The sample was peripheral blood. The CDR3 DNA sequence: TGTGCCAGTACGGGAGCTGGGAACACCATATATTTT. Translating it yields CASTGAGNTIYF.